The T cell receptor (beta chain) described here comes from a study of monozygotic twins with inflammatory bowel disease. Via template switching, UMIs carrying a 6-nucleotide sample barcode were introduced. For each CDR3 protein, TCRdb gives one entry from its re-call of the 5' RACE reads, without DNA. This repertoire comprises approximately 330,000 distinct CDR3 sequences; its ten largest clones make up 2% to 2.5%. Whole blood without T cell sorting served as the source of isolated total RNA. Study-level findings and limits: The co-twins with IBD showed lower TCRbeta diversity (inverse Simpson) than their healthy siblings. IBD patients, compared with healthy twins, shared fewer clonotypes with others (especially with disease activity).

As to this clonotype: Its antigen remains unknown.

CDR3 length: 13 residues. CDR1 LNHDA and CDR2 SQIVND come from the germline V gene (reference sequence). This chain joins TRBV19 and TRBJ2-7; there is no DNA to check the TCRdb D call of TRBD1. The sequenced sample was blood. The TCR was taken from a human donor with ulcerative colitis or Crohn's disease, or a healthy co-twin of an affected twin (not recorded which). The CDR3 reads CATRQGSSYEQYF.